This T cell receptor (beta chain) was recovered during a study of T-cell reconstitution after alpha-beta-depleted transplantation in children. Findings and limits, study-wide: Reported findings indicate that, about two months after transplant, alpha-beta T cells came from several hundred expanded clones, which were derived from non-depleted graft cells. The main origin of T-cell counts and diversity one year after transplant was newly produced T cells. Elevated TCRbeta diversity at day 60 was traced, in some patients, to surviving recipient T cells and thymic progenitors.

TCRbeta library construction was performed incorporating unique molecular identifiers. TCRdb analysed the PCR reads with MiXCR anew, one entry per CDR3 protein. The sample includes fewer than 550,000 distinct CDR3 sequences, roughly an eighth of them seen just once. About this clonotype: Its cognate antigen is unknown.

V was shortened by 7 bases and J by 0 bases, with 12 bases between the two germline ends. The CDR3 totals 15 residues. The sample in question was PBMCs, mostly from graft donor cells, obtained 180 days after TCRalphabeta/CD19-depleted stem cell transplant. V gene TRBV12-3 or TRBV12-4 combines with J gene TRBJ2-2; tentatively, D is TRBD2 (6 bases). The source is a female patient younger than 10 who had a stem cell transplant for aplastic anemia, so the T cells may come from the graft donor. The CDR3 loop reads CASNPGLANTGELFF. The CDR3 DNA reads TGTGCCAGCAATCCGGGACTGGCGAACACCGGGGAGCTGTTTTTT.